The 29 T cell receptor beta chains presented below share a single source sample, sequenced in a study of spatial heterogeneity in lung cancer. The sample's time point: sample taken at primary tumor resection. Unsorted samples of tumor, nontumor lung or frozen PBMC had their whole RNA sequenced. TCRdb ran MiXCR on the 5' RACE reads and lists one entry per CDR3 protein. Among about 14,000 distinct CDR3 sequences, about a tenth were seen once, and the ten largest hold 30% to 35%. Sequencing was performed on PBMCs, taken at surgery. The receptors derive from a female donor with early-stage non-small cell lung cancer.

This clonotype is labeled medium-sized. J is TRBJ1-5 and V is TRBV20-1; no reliable D call. V lost 7 bases to trimming and J lost 1 base, with 8 bases between them. Germline V gene lookup returns CDR1 DFQATT and CDR2 SNEGSKA (reference sequence). CDR3 length: 12 residues. CDR3 sequence: CSGRVSNQPQHF. As DNA, the CDR3 is TGCAGTGGCCGGGTCAGCAATCAGCCCCAGCATTTT.

This clonotype came up a few times. This chain links TRBV20-1 with TRBJ2-5; 7 bases map to TRBD2. The V and J ends lost 6 bases and 5 bases, in that order; junction bases with no gene match: 6. The CDR3 covers 12 residues. CDR1 is DFQATT, CDR2 SNEGSKA, per germline (reference sequence). The DNA of the CDR3 is TGCAGTGCCGGACTAGTCGGGGAGACCCAGTACTTC. Amino acids: CSAGLVGETQYF.

This clonotype has ten or more counts. The chain couples TRBV7-9 to TRBJ2-1; no firm D call. Germline V gene sequence: CDR1 SEHNR, CDR2 FQNEAQ (reference sequence). This CDR3 is 11 amino acids long. Trimming cost V 3 bases and J 9 bases, with 6 bases left between them. The CDR3, as DNA: TGTGCCAGCAGCTTCAGCTCTGAGCAGTTCTTC. Its protein is CASSFSSEQFF.

On this clonotype: This sequence may be a read error, since a much larger clone differs from it by one base. This CDR3 is missing its conserved last phenylalanine or tryptophan, likely due to a read error. In DNA, the CDR3 is TGTGCCAGCAGTACCCTATCAGGACAGGGGGCTAACGAGCAGTACCTC. This gives the protein CASSTLSGQGANEQYL. The chain carries TRBV6-5 and TRBJ2-7; 11 bases are shared with TRBD1. Germline V lookup: CDR1 MNHEY, CDR2 SVGAGI. V gave up 5 bases and J gave up 5 bases; unmatched junction bases: 11. The CDR3 contains 16 residues.

This clonotype was found many times. The chain carries TRBV13 and TRBJ1-5; a weak D match, TRBD1 (5 bases). CDR1 is PRHDT, CDR2 FYEKMQ, per germline (reference sequence). Deletions cut 0 bases from V and 7 bases from J, with 13 bases between. The CDR3 is 15 residues long. The CDR3 region has the DNA TGTGCCAGCAGCTTAGGACAGGCCGCCGGGCAGCCCCAGCATTTT. Protein sequence: CASSLGQAAGQPQHF.

In its sample, this clonotype ranks as medium-sized. The rearrangement links TRBV11-2 to TRBJ1-2; D is unresolved. CDR1 is SGHAT, CDR2 FQNNGV, per germline. V shed 6 bases and J shed 5 bases, with 16 bases lying between them. The CDR3 loop spans 14 amino acids. The CDR3 sequence: CASSSPRSVYGYTF. Written as DNA, the CDR3 is TGTGCCAGCAGTTCCCCGCGAAGTGTTTATGGCTACACCTTC.

This clonotype was recorded many times. The chain has TRBV4-1 and TRBJ2-5; 9 nucleotides agree with TRBD2. CDR3 length equals 16 residues. J gave up 7 bases and V 0 bases, and 9 bases lay outside the gene matches. Germline CDR1 MGHRA, CDR2 YSYEKL. The chain's CDR3 is CASSQDRGGGEVTQYF. CDR3 bases: TGCGCCAGCAGCCAAGATAGGGGCGGGGGGGAGGTGACCCAGTACTTC.

This chain uses TRBV7-9 with TRBJ2-5; 7 bases are a match to TRBD2. V lost 4 bases to trimming and J lost 2 bases; unmatched junction nucleotides: 10. CDR1 is SEHNR, CDR2 FQNEAQ, per germline (reference sequence). This CDR3 is built from 16 residues. The CDR3 DNA is TGTGCCAGCAGCTCACTAGGACTAGTTCGGCAAGAGACCCAGTACTTC. This gives the protein CASSSLGLVRQETQYF.

This clonotype occurred many times. This chain joins TRBV12-3 or TRBV12-4 and TRBJ1-5, with TRBD1 matching 10 bases. V lost 5 bases and J lost 4; bases outside the gene matches: 8. The CDR3 is 16 residues long. The CDR3 sequence: CASSAGTGVQNQPQHF. The CDR3 bases are TGTGCCAGCAGTGCCGGGACAGGGGTACAAAATCAGCCCCAGCATTTT.

This clonotype was detected only a few times. This rearrangement joins TRBV6-1 to TRBJ1-2, with D unclear. Trimming left V 3 bases short and J 3 bases short, with 8 bases between. This CDR3 contains 13 residues. Germline lookup yields CDR1 MNHNS and CDR2 SASEGT. The CDR3 nucleotides read TGTGCCAGCAGTGACCTACAGTACTATGGCTACACCTTC. Protein product: CASSDLQYYGYTF.

This clonotype was counted many times. The genes are TRBV7-9 and TRBJ1-1, with no clear D. The CDR3 totals 14 residues. V was trimmed by 3 bases and J by 0 bases, leaving 8 bases between them. CDR1 SEHNR and CDR2 FQNEAQ come from the germline V gene (reference sequence). This CDR3 is CASSFVGVNTEAFF. The CDR3 DNA follows: TGTGCCAGCAGCTTCGTGGGTGTGAACACTGAAGCTTTCTTT.

The chain recombines TRBV6-5 with TRBJ2-2; no clear D. V lost 2 bases and J lost 4, with 2 bases in between. The V gene's germline CDR1 is MNHEY and CDR2 SVGAGI. This CDR3 comprises 12 residues. The CDR3 nucleotides read TGTGCCAGCAGTTACCTCACCGGGGAGCTGTTTTTT. This translates into CASSYLTGELFF.

V is TRBV10-3 and J is TRBJ2-7, with no clear D. Germline-derived CDR1 and CDR2 are ENHRY and SYGVKD. Trimming pared 6 bases from V and 2 bases from J, leaving 11 bases between. This CDR3 is built from 13 residues. This CDR3 reads CAIRTDGPYEQYF. The CDR3 nucleotides are TGTGCCATCAGAACGGACGGACCCTACGAGCAGTACTTC.

The count of this clonotype is one. This chain connects TRBV30 to TRBJ1-2; tentative D call: TRBD1 (6 bases). Trimming removed 4 bases at V and 4 bases at J, with 22 bases between. The CDR3 has 16 residues. In germline, CDR1 is GTSNPN, CDR2 SVGIG (reference sequence). For the CDR3, the DNA is TGTGCCTGGATGTCCCCAGGGGCCCCCTTTAGCTATGGCTACACCTTC. Its translation is CAWMSPGAPFSYGYTF. Using reference TRBV30 and TRBJ1-2 for the parts outside the CDR3, the full variable domain is SQTIHQWPATLVQPVGSPLSLECTVEGTSNPNLYWYRQAAGRGLQLLFYSVGIGQISSEVPQNLSASRPQDRQFILSSKKLLLSDSGFYLCAWMSPGAPFSYGYTFGSGTRLTVV.

The genes are TRBV20-1 and TRBJ2-7, with TRBD1 as a possible D gene (6 bases). V lost 6 bases and J 0 bases, leaving 15 bases between the germline ends. The CDR3 length is 14 residues. CDR1 and CDR2 (germline): DFQATT, SNEGSKA (reference sequence). Here the CDR3 DNA reads TGCAGTGCCTACCAGGGGCCGTTCTCCTACGAGCAGTACTTC. It is translated as CSAYQGPFSYEQYF.

The table lists this clonotype with many counts. The V gene is TRBV30, the J gene TRBJ2-6, with TRBD1 as a possible D gene (5 bases). In germline, CDR1 is GTSNPN, CDR2 SVGIG (reference sequence). Trimming removed 6 bases at V and 0 bases at J, with 6 bases between. The CDR3 has 13 residues. For the CDR3, the DNA is TGTGCCTGCGACAGCTCTGGGGCCAACGTCCTGACTTTC. Protein: CACDSSGANVLTF.

The rearrangement joins TRBV6-2 or TRBV6-3 to TRBJ2-7, with D possibly being TRBD1 or TRBD2 (5 bases each). This CDR3 has 14 amino acids. The V end was cut by 8 bases, the J end by 3 bases, with 17 bases between. Germline lookup yields CDR1 MNHEY and CDR2 SVGEGT. The CDR3 reads CASQETGTLYEQYF. The CDR3 DNA reads as TGTGCCAGCCAAGAGACCGGGACGCTCTACGAGCAGTACTTC.

In this sample, this clonotype turned up a few times. J is TRBJ2-5 and V is TRBV20-1; D might be TRBD2 (6 bases). The CDR3 extends over 15 amino acids. Germline V gene sequence: CDR1 DFQATT, CDR2 SNEGSKA (reference sequence). V lost 5 bases, J lost 3 bases, and 19 bases lay in between. The CDR3 here is CSAGGTWGGKETQYF. For the CDR3, the DNA is TGCAGTGCTGGGGGGACCTGGGGAGGAAAAGAGACCCAGTACTTC.

This clonotype was seen at least ten times. CDR3 protein: CASSLDLRGTEAFF. In DNA, the CDR3 is TGTGCCAGCAGCCTAGACCTCCGGGGCACTGAAGCTTTCTTT. This rearrangement joins TRBV3-1 to TRBJ1-1; D gene ambiguous. The CDR3 has 14 amino acids. With 4 bases removed from V and 4 bases from J, the gap between germline ends came to 13 bases. CDR1 is LGHDT, CDR2 YNNKEL, per germline (reference sequence).

The J gene is TRBJ1-1, the V gene TRBV12-3 or TRBV12-4, with unresolved D. Trimming took 5 bases from V and 12 from J, leaving 22 bases between them. This CDR3 comprises 14 residues. The CDR3 spells CASSLKLNPGRTFF. In nucleotides, the CDR3 is TGTGCCAGCAGTCTAAAACTGAATCCCGGGCGGACTTTCTTT.

The chain joins TRBV15 to TRBJ1-4; D is undetermined. CDR1 is LNHNV, CDR2 YYDKDF, per germline (reference sequence). This CDR3 spans 13 amino acids. Trimming pared 3 bases from V and 7 bases from J, leaving 9 bases between. Here the CDR3 reads CATSRGLSEKLFF. The CDR3 DNA reads as TGTGCCACCAGCAGGGGTCTAAGTGAAAAACTGTTTTTT.

This clonotype was counted between two and nine times. The chain employs TRBV28 and TRBJ1-5; D remains unclear. Looked up from germline, CDR1 is MDHEN and CDR2 is SYDVKM. Trimming left V 8 bases short and J 0 bases short, with 17 bases between. This CDR3 region has 16 residues. CDR3 sequence: CASGTYSLSSNQPQHF. CDR3 nucleotide sequence: TGTGCCAGCGGAACTTACAGCCTCTCTAGCAATCAGCCCCAGCATTTT.

V usage is TRBV6-1 and J usage is TRBJ1-1, with D possibly TRBD1 on 5 matching bases. The V gene lost 1 base and the J gene lost 4 bases, with 7 bases spanning the gap. The CDR3 contains 13 residues. Germline assignment: CDR1 MNHNS and CDR2 SASEGT. Here the CDR3 DNA reads TGTGCCAGCAGTGAAGTTAGGGGCACTGAAGCTTTCTTT. Amino acids: CASSEVRGTEAFF.

This clonotype has a count of ten or more. The CDR3 DNA reads TGTGCCAGCAGCTTAGGGGGGGCCTCCTACGAGCAGTACTTC. It codes for CASSLGGASYEQYF. V and J are TRBV11-1 and TRBJ2-7; D is tentatively TRBD1 or TRBD2 (6 bases each). The germline gives CDR1 SGHAT, CDR2 FQDESV (reference sequence). Between the trimmed V and J ends, which lost 1 base and 0 bases, there was a span of 7 bases. The CDR3 contains 14 residues.

This clonotype was found a few times. V and J are TRBV6-5 and TRBJ2-2, with D possibly called TRBD1 or TRBD2 (5 bases each). CDR3 size: 14 residues. Trimming stripped 8 bases from V and 2 bases from J, with 12 bases between. The V gene's germline CDR1 is MNHEY and CDR2 SVGAGI. Here the CDR3 DNA reads TGTGCCAGCGGACTTCAGGGCAACACCGGGGAGCTGTTTTTT. This sequence encodes CASGLQGNTGELFF.

This clonotype occurred many times. V is TRBV2 and J is TRBJ1-3; D remains ambiguous. The CDR3 length is 15 residues. V lost 1 base and J 3 bases, leaving 10 bases between the germline ends. Germline V gene data show CDR1 as SNHLY and CDR2 as FYNNEI. CDR3 sequence (DNA): TGTGCCAGCAGTGAAGTGGCCGCCCTTGGAAACACCATATATTTT. Protein product: CASSEVAALGNTIYF.

This clonotype is termed medium-sized (0.01 to 0.1%). This chain connects TRBV9 to TRBJ2-3; D not resolved. The V end was cut by 0 bases, the J end by 6 bases, with 11 bases between. The germline CDR1 and CDR2 sequences are SGDLS and YYNGEE. The CDR3 consists of 14 residues. This CDR3 reads CASSVAYRSDTQYF. CDR3 nucleotide sequence: TGTGCCAGCAGCGTAGCTTACCGGTCGGATACGCAGTATTTT.

This clonotype was seen only a few times. The chain carries TRBV20-1 and TRBJ1-6, with TRBD1 matching 7 bases. The germline gives CDR1 DFQATT, CDR2 SNEGSKA (reference sequence). The CDR3 extends over 13 amino acids. V lost 1 base and J lost 10; bases outside the gene matches: 4. In DNA, the CDR3 is TGCAGTGCTAGAGTACAGGGGCCCTCACCCCTCCACTTT. This encodes CSARVQGPSPLHF.

This clonotype has a count of ten or more. The chain is built from TRBV6-5 and TRBJ2-7, with D perhaps TRBD1 (5 bases). From germline, CDR1 is MNHEY and CDR2 SVGAGI. This CDR3 has 13 residues. Trimming left V 0 bases short and J 6 bases short, with 9 bases between. CDR3: CASSYSKGSEQYF. CDR3 in DNA: TGTGCCAGCAGTTACTCGAAGGGGTCCGAGCAGTACTTC.